A selection of T cell receptor beta chains follows, all from one sample in a study of blood T cell repertoires in COVID-19. This table comes from immunoSEQ multiplex PCR, and its TCRdb copy is limited to in-frame clones, with some not included. The sample lists around 250,000 clones; roughly 90% were seen once. Sequences were obtained from peripheral blood. The receptors derive from a man aged 55-75 years with acute or convalescent COVID-19. Each CDR3 is given with its conserved first and last residue. A D gene is named only where the DNA matches it firmly. Clone size appears in some rows only: once, few, many, or a class for an expanded clone.

V	size	D	J	DNA	CDR3
TRBV29-1	once	TRBD2	TRBJ2-1	TGCAGCGCCAGGGGACTAGCGGGAGGGTATGAGCAGTTCTTC	CSARGLAGGYEQFF
TRBV9	NA	TRBD1	TRBJ2-7	TGTGCCAGCAGCGCCGGGACAGCCTACGAGCAGTACTTC	CASSAGTAYEQYF
TRBV30	NA	NA	TRBJ2-1	TGTGCCTGGAGTGTATATATGGGGTCTAGGCGCGGGACGAGCCTATACAATGAGCAGTTCTTC	CAWSVYMGSRRGTSLYNEQFF
TRBV3-1/TRBV3-2	NA	TRBD1	TRBJ1-1	TGTGCCAGCAGCCCTGGACAGGCAAACACTGAAGCTTTCTTT	CASSPGQANTEAFF
TRBV5-1	NA	NA	TRBJ2-1	TGCGCCAGCAGCCCAAACCTAAAGACTGCCAGCTCCTACAATGAGCAGTTCTTC	CASSPNLKTASSYNEQFF
TRBV7-9	NA	NA	TRBJ2-5	TGTGCCAGCAGCTTTGGGGCCCCGGAGACCCAGTACTTC	CASSFGAPETQYF
TRBV27	NA	TRBD1	TRBJ2-7	TGTGCCAGCAAGACTCCAGGGGGCGGAGAGCAGTACTTC	CASKTPGGGEQYF
TRBV15	NA	NA	TRBJ1-6	TGTGCCACCAGCCACTCCGGGGAGGGGTCACCCCTCCACTTT	CATSHSGEGSPLHF
TRBV6-2/TRBV6-3	NA	TRBD1	TRBJ1-1	TGTGCCAGCAGTCCGGACAGGAGGGCTGAAGCTTTCTTT	CASSPDRRAEAFF
TRBV2	NA	NA	TRBJ1-2	TGTGCCAGCAGTGAGCAGGGGCTCTATGGCTACACCTTC	CASSEQGLYGYTF
TRBV19	NA	TRBD1	TRBJ1-1	TGTGCCAGTAGTCCCGGACAGGGGTCGAGGACTGAAGCTTTCTTT	CASSPGQGSRTEAFF
TRBV10-3	NA	TRBD1	TRBJ1-1	TGTGCCATCAGCGGACCGGGACAGATGAACACTGAAGCTTTCTTT	CAISGPGQMNTEAFF
TRBV4-3	once	NA	TRBJ2-3	TGCGCCAGCAGCCAAGAGGGGGCAGGGGATGCAGATACGCAGTATTTT	CASSQEGAGDADTQYF
TRBV5-1	NA	TRBD1	TRBJ2-7	TGCGCCAGCAGAAGGGACAGGGGCGACGAGCAGTACTTC	CASRRDRGDEQYF
TRBV6-5	NA	TRBD2	TRBJ2-1	TGTGCCAGCAGTTACTCTGGCGGGAGGGCCCTTGGTGAGCAGTTCTTC	CASSYSGGRALGEQFF
TRBV11-1	NA	TRBD2	TRBJ2-3	TGTGCCAGCAGCATAGGGACTAGCGGGACAGTAGATACGCAGTATTTT	CASSIGTSGTVDTQYF
TRBV19	NA	TRBD1	TRBJ1-1	TGTGCCAGTAGTATCCAGGGGGAGGTCGACACTGAAGCTTTCTTT	CASSIQGEVDTEAFF
TRBV11-3	NA	TRBD1	TRBJ1-1	TGTGCCAGCAGCTTACATGACAGGGGGAAAACTGAAGCTTTCTTT	CASSLHDRGKTEAFF
TRBV21-1	NA	NA	TRBJ1-3	TGTGCCCTATCTTCCCCTGGAAACACCATATATTTT	CALSSPGNTIYF
TRBV7-2	NA	NA	TRBJ2-7	TGTGCCAGCAGCCAAAGGGGGACCTACGAGCAGTACTTC	CASSQRGTYEQYF
TRBV6-6	NA	TRBD1	TRBJ2-7	TGTGCCAGCAGGAGAATTTCGGGACAGGTCTTGGAAGAGCAGTACTTC	CASRRISGQVLEEQYF
TRBV5-4	NA	NA	TRBJ2-5	TGTGCCAGCAGCTTGGTCGGAGCGCAAGAGACCCAGTACTTC	CASSLVGAQETQYF
TRBV2	NA	NA	TRBJ2-7	TGTGCCAGCAGCGTAGAGTTGGACAGTTACGAGCAGTACTTC	CASSVELDSYEQYF
TRBV27	NA	TRBD1	TRBJ1-6	TGTGCCAGCAGAGGACAGGAGGGGTCACCCCTCCACTTT	CASRGQEGSPLHF
TRBV14	NA	NA	TRBJ2-7	TGTGCCAGCAGCATATACCAGGGTTCCGAGCAGTACTTC	CASSIYQGSEQYF
TRBV28	NA	TRBD1	TRBJ1-5	TGTGCCAGCAGTTTCTTCGACAGGGTGGGTCAGCCCCAGCATTTT	CASSFFDRVGQPQHF
TRBV28	once	TRBD2	TRBJ2-7	TGTGCCAGCAGCCAGGGCGGGAGCTCCTACGAGCAGTACTTC	CASSQGGSSYEQYF
TRBV10-3	NA	NA	TRBJ1-2	TGTGCCATCAGTGAGGGTAGGAGCGCCATCTATGGCTACACCTTC	CAISEGRSAIYGYTF
TRBV11-2	NA	TRBD2	TRBJ2-6	TGTGCCAGCAGCTTCCGGGGGGATGGGGCCAACGTCCTGACTTTC	CASSFRGDGANVLTF
TRBV27	NA	NA	TRBJ1-5	TGTGCCAGCAGGGAAGGGGGCAATCAGCCCCAGCATTTT	CASREGGNQPQHF
TRBV5-1	once	TRBD2	TRBJ2-1	TGCGCCAGCAGCTTGGAAGGTAGCGGGAGGCCAAGCGGATACAATGAGCAGTTCTTC	CASSLEGSGRPSGYNEQFF
TRBV7-6	NA	NA	TRBJ2-7	TGTGCCAGCAGCTTATCATGGGCAAGCTCCTACGAGCAGTACTTC	CASSLSWASSYEQYF
TRBV30	NA	NA	TRBJ1-1	TGTGCCTGGAGTGTACGGGGGATCGCTGAAGCTTTCTTT	CAWSVRGIAEAFF
TRBV5-4	NA	TRBD1	TRBJ1-4	TGTGCCAGCAGCTTGAATCAGGGGGCGAATGAAAAACTGTTTTTT	CASSLNQGANEKLFF
TRBV6-2/TRBV6-3	NA	NA	TRBJ2-1	TGTGCCAGCAGCGTTTTCGAGGGACTGAGCGATGAGCAGTTCTTC	CASSVFEGLSDEQFF
TRBV11-3	once	TRBD2	TRBJ2-3	TGTGCCAGCAGCTCGCGCGGGGGGGGAAGGACAGATACGCAGTATTTT	CASSSRGGGRTDTQYF
TRBV28	NA	TRBD1	TRBJ1-5	TGTGCCAGCAGTTTACCACAGGGGCTTGGACAGCCCCAGCATTTT	CASSLPQGLGQPQHF
TRBV5-1	once	NA	TRBJ1-5	TGCGCCAGCAGTTACGGTGAGGGATATCAGCCCCAGCATTTT	CASSYGEGYQPQHF
TRBV24-1	NA	NA	TRBJ2-3	TGTGCCACCAGTGATTTGACAGGGGATACGCAGTATTTT	CATSDLTGDTQYF
TRBV5-5	NA	NA	TRBJ2-7	TGTGCCAGCAACTCGAGGGTCAGCTACGAGCAGTACTTC	CASNSRVSYEQYF
TRBV11-2	NA	TRBD2	TRBJ2-5	TGTGCCAGCAGCTTGCTAGCGGGAAAGGTAGAGACCCAGTACTTC	CASSLLAGKVETQYF
TRBV5-3	NA	NA	TRBJ1-2	TGTGCCAGAAGCTCCCAGGAATTCTATAACTATGGCTACACCTTC	CARSSQEFYNYGYTF
TRBV27	few	TRBD2	TRBJ2-7	TGTGCCAGCAGTTTATTACTAGCGGGGAGTGAGCAGTACTTC	CASSLLLAGSEQYF
TRBV12-2	NA	NA	TRBJ1-2	TGTGCAAGTCGCTTAGGGATCGGACAAGGCTATGGCTACACCTTC	CASRLGIGQGYGYTF
TRBV7-9	NA	TRBD1	TRBJ1-6	TGTGCCAGCAGTTTGGGACAGAGCTCCTATAATTCACCCCTCCACTTT	CASSLGQSSYNSPLHF
TRBV9	NA	TRBD2	TRBJ2-7	TGTGCCAGCAGCGCGGAACTAGCGGGAAAGTCAGAGCAGTACTTC	CASSAELAGKSEQYF
TRBV30	NA	NA	TRBJ2-1	TGTGCCTGGTCCCTGGACGGAGGCCCCTACAATGAGCAGTTCTTC	CAWSLDGGPYNEQFF
TRBV19	NA	NA	TRBJ1-3	TGTGCCAGTAGTATTGCCTACGGTCGGAACACCATATATTTT	CASSIAYGRNTIYF
TRBV24-1	NA	NA	TRBJ2-3	TGTGCCACCAGTGATGCCCGGGCAGATACGCAGTATTTT	CATSDARADTQYF
TRBV30	NA	NA	TRBJ2-2	TGTGCCTGGAGGAGGTCAGAAAACACCGGGGAGCTGTTTTTT	CAWRRSENTGELFF
TRBV7-6	NA	NA	TRBJ1-3	TGTGCCAGCAGCTTAGCGCAGCAGGTTTCTGGAAACACCATATATTTT	CASSLAQQVSGNTIYF
TRBV11-3	NA	NA	TRBJ2-6	TGTGCCAGCAGCATTTTCGGACACTCCAACGTCCTGACTTTC	CASSIFGHSNVLTF
TRBV6-1	NA	NA	TRBJ2-7	TGTGCCAGCAGTGAGGTGTGGAGTGCCTACGAGCAGTACTTC	CASSEVWSAYEQYF
TRBV30	NA	NA	TRBJ1-5	TGTGCCTGGAGTGTAGCAGGGTCCCAGCCCCAGCATTTT	CAWSVAGSQPQHF
TRBV7-2	once	NA	TRBJ2-6	TGTGCCAGCAGCCTTGAATGGGACACTTTCTCTGGGGCCAACGTCCTGACTTTC	CASSLEWDTFSGANVLTF
TRBV19	NA	NA	TRBJ2-7	TGTGCCAGTAGTATCCGGGAAGGCTACTACGAGCAGTACTTC	CASSIREGYYEQYF
TRBV15	NA	NA	TRBJ2-1	TGTGCCACCAGCAGAGATCGGTATGAGCAGTTCTTC	CATSRDRYEQFF